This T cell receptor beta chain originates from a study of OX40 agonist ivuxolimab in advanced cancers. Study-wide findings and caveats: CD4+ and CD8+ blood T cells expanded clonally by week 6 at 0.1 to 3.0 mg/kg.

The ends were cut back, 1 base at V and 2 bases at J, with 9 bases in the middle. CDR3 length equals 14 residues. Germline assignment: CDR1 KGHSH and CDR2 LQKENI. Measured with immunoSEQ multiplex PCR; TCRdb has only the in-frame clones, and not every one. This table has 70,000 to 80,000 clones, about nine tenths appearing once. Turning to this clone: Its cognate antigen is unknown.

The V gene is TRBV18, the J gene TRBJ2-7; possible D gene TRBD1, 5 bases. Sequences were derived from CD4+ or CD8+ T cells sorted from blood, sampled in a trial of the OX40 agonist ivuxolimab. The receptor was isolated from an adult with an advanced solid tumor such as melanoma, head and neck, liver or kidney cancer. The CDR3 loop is CASSPLEQAYEQYF. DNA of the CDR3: TGTGCCAGCTCACCACTAGAACAGGCCTACGAGCAGTACTTC.